This is a list of T cell receptor beta chains from one sample in a study of T cell repertoires in cytomegalovirus infection. These receptors' targets are unknown. TCRdb re-called the reads with MiXCR, one entry per CDR3 protein. The top ten hold 85% to 95% of the sample, which has 80,000 or so distinct CDR3 sequences, about 40% seen once. This specimen consisted of CD8+ T cells from cultured PBMCs, obtained from culture after CMV antigen stimulation. Source of these receptors: a human donor in good health (CMV status not recorded). Some clones in this sample may be carry-over from other donors' samples. Each CDR3 is given with its conserved first and last residue. The D gene is left open where the match is weak. Clone size, where shown, is once, few, many, or a class for clones that have expanded.

d_gene: -; abundance: -; j_gene: TRBJ2-2; v_gene: TRBV7-1; CDR3nt: TGTGCCAGCAGCCCACGAGGTTCTGGGACCGGGGAGCTGTTTTTT; CDR3aa: CASSPRGSGTGELFF
d_gene: -; abundance: -; j_gene: TRBJ2-7; v_gene: TRBV6-6; CDR3nt: TGTGCCAGCAGTTACCTTCGACCGGAGGACAGTGCCTACGAGCAGTACTTC; CDR3aa: CASSYLRPEDSAYEQYF
d_gene: TRBD2; abundance: -; j_gene: TRBJ2-2; v_gene: TRBV7-6; CDR3nt: TGTGCCACTCGAATTACTAGCGGGGCTGGGGAGCTGTTTTTT; CDR3aa: CATRITSGAGELFF
d_gene: -; abundance: once; j_gene: TRBJ2-3; v_gene: TRBV9; CDR3nt: TGTGCCAGCAGCGTAGATTCGTTCGGGACAGATACGCAGTATTTT; CDR3aa: CASSVDSFGTDTQYF
d_gene: -; abundance: -; j_gene: TRBJ2-1; v_gene: TRBV15; CDR3nt: TGTGCCACCAGCGGTATTCTAATCTCGCATGAGCAGTTCTTC; CDR3aa: CATSGILISHEQFF
d_gene: TRBD2; abundance: -; j_gene: TRBJ2-3; v_gene: TRBV4-1; CDR3nt: TGCGCCAGCAGCCAAAAAAGCGGGGTTGGTACAGATACGCAGTATTTT; CDR3aa: CASSQKSGVGTDTQYF
d_gene: TRBD1; abundance: -; j_gene: TRBJ1-3; v_gene: TRBV19; CDR3nt: TGTGCCAGTAGCCGGACCGGGACAGGGGTTTTGGTTTCTGGAAACACCATATATTTT; CDR3aa: CASSRTGTGVLVSGNTIYF
d_gene: -; abundance: few; j_gene: TRBJ2-2; v_gene: TRBV27; CDR3nt: TGTGCCAGCAGTTCCTTACTCCACGACGGTGCCACCGGGGAGCTGTTTTTT; CDR3aa: CASSSLLHDGATGELFF
d_gene: TRBD1; abundance: many; j_gene: TRBJ2-1; v_gene: TRBV5-1; CDR3nt: TGCGCCAGCAGCTTGGAATTGGTCCGGGACAGGCGCTACAATGAGCAGTTCTTC; CDR3aa: CASSLELVRDRRYNEQFF
d_gene: -; abundance: -; j_gene: TRBJ1-1; v_gene: TRBV19; CDR3nt: TGTGCCAGTAGTATTGGTAACTCCGAGACACATCGCACTGAAGCTTTCTTT; CDR3aa: CASSIGNSETHRTEAFF
d_gene: -; abundance: -; j_gene: TRBJ1-1; v_gene: TRBV19; CDR3nt: TGTGCCAGTAGTATATCGGCACAGGGTGGGACTGAAGCTTTCTTT; CDR3aa: CASSISAQGGTEAFF
d_gene: -; abundance: few; j_gene: TRBJ2-7; v_gene: TRBV7-9; CDR3nt: TGTGCCAGCAGCTTAGCGGAACTGTACTTC; CDR3aa: CASSLAELYF
d_gene: TRBD2; abundance: -; j_gene: TRBJ2-1; v_gene: TRBV4-1; CDR3nt: TGCGCCAGCAGCCAGGAATTAGCGGGGGGCTACAATGAGCAGTTCTTC; CDR3aa: CASSQELAGGYNEQFF
d_gene: -; abundance: -; j_gene: TRBJ2-1; v_gene: TRBV12-3/TRBV12-4; CDR3nt: TGTGCCAGCAGGGGCCCTGAGCAGTTCTTC; CDR3aa: CASRGPEQFF
d_gene: -; abundance: few; j_gene: TRBJ1-5; v_gene: TRBV5-6; CDR3nt: TGTGCCAGCAGTGCCGGGACCCGCAATCAGCCCCAGCATTTT; CDR3aa: CASSAGTRNQPQHF
d_gene: TRBD1; abundance: few; j_gene: TRBJ1-1; v_gene: TRBV4-1; CDR3nt: TGCGCCAGCAGCCTCCGGACAGGCGGCACTGAAGCTTTCTTT; CDR3aa: CASSLRTGGTEAFF
d_gene: -; abundance: few; j_gene: TRBJ1-5; v_gene: TRBV20-1; CDR3nt: TGCAGTGCTAGAGGACGTGGGAATCAGCCCCAGCATTTT; CDR3aa: CSARGRGNQPQHF
d_gene: -; abundance: -; j_gene: TRBJ1-1; v_gene: TRBV15; CDR3nt: TGTGCCACCAGCAGTCCTACCCTGGAGCAACGGGGAGCTTTCTTT; CDR3aa: CATSSPTLEQRGAFF
d_gene: -; abundance: many; j_gene: TRBJ2-5; v_gene: TRBV7-8; CDR3nt: TGTGCCAGCAGCTTAGAGCTCAGGGAAGAGACCCAGTACTTC; CDR3aa: CASSLELREETQYF
d_gene: TRBD2; abundance: -; j_gene: TRBJ2-7; v_gene: TRBV9; CDR3nt: TGTGCCAGCAGCGTGTCGACTAGCGGCTACGAGCAGTACTTC; CDR3aa: CASSVSTSGYEQYF
d_gene: -; abundance: -; j_gene: TRBJ2-3; v_gene: TRBV4-2; CDR3nt: TGTGCCAGCAGCCAAGCGACAGGAGGGGGGGGAGATACGCAGTATTTT; CDR3aa: CASSQATGGGGDTQYF
d_gene: -; abundance: -; j_gene: TRBJ2-7; v_gene: TRBV6-2/TRBV6-3; CDR3nt: TGTGCCAGCAGCTTTCTTTACTACGAGCAGTACTTC; CDR3aa: CASSFLYYEQYF
d_gene: -; abundance: -; j_gene: TRBJ1-1; v_gene: TRBV6-5; CDR3nt: TGTGCCAGCACGGGGTCGGCTGAAGCTTTCTTT; CDR3aa: CASTGSAEAFF
d_gene: -; abundance: -; j_gene: TRBJ2-1; v_gene: TRBV7-9; CDR3nt: TGTGCCAGCAGCCGAGGGAGCCGAACCGGGGATGAGCAGTTCTTC; CDR3aa: CASSRGSRTGDEQFF
d_gene: TRBD2; abundance: -; j_gene: TRBJ2-1; v_gene: TRBV4-2; CDR3nt: TGTGCCAGCAGCCAAGATGGAGGCGGGGGGCAAAGGGAGCAGTTCTTC; CDR3aa: CASSQDGGGGQREQFF
d_gene: TRBD1; abundance: -; j_gene: TRBJ1-1; v_gene: TRBV2; CDR3nt: TGTGCCAGCATCCGGGACAGCGAATCCATGAACACTGAAGCTTTCTTT; CDR3aa: CASIRDSESMNTEAFF
d_gene: -; abundance: once; j_gene: TRBJ2-3; v_gene: TRBV2; CDR3nt: TGTGCCAGCAATAACCCGGAAACGCAGTATTTT; CDR3aa: CASNNPETQYF
d_gene: -; abundance: -; j_gene: TRBJ1-2; v_gene: TRBV20-1; CDR3nt: TGCAGTGCTAGCTGGTCAGGGGACTATGGCTACACCTTC; CDR3aa: CSASWSGDYGYTF
d_gene: -; abundance: few; j_gene: TRBJ1-1; v_gene: TRBV5-6; CDR3nt: TGTGCCAGCTTCCACTCCGGACATATGAACACTGAAGCTTTCTTT; CDR3aa: CASFHSGHMNTEAFF
d_gene: -; abundance: few; j_gene: TRBJ1-2; v_gene: TRBV9; CDR3nt: TGTGCCAGCAGCGGTGTAGGGGCGTATGGCTACACCTTC; CDR3aa: CASSGVGAYGYTF
d_gene: -; abundance: few; j_gene: TRBJ1-1; v_gene: TRBV5-6; CDR3nt: TGTGCCAGCAGCCTTTACACTGAAGCTTTCTTT; CDR3aa: CASSLYTEAFF
d_gene: TRBD2; abundance: -; j_gene: TRBJ2-3; v_gene: TRBV9; CDR3nt: TGTGCCAGCAGCGTAGGGACTAGCGAGCCAGATACGCAGTATTTT; CDR3aa: CASSVGTSEPDTQYF